Here is one TCR beta chain with its context. Profiled with immunoSEQ multiplex PCR; TCRdb holds only in-frame clones, not every one. The sample carries roughly 1,600,000 clones, around 98.5% recorded once. V lost 10 bases and J lost 12; bases outside the gene matches: 11. In germline, CDR1 is MNHEY, CDR2 SVGAGI. This CDR3 contains 11 residues. These data belong to a study of shared clonotypes between healthy human individuals. The chain is built from TRBV6-5 and TRBJ1-2; 7 nucleotides agree with TRBD1. The sample taken for sequencing was naive CD4+ T cells sorted from blood. Subset: CD45RA+ positively selected. The TCR comes from a man aged 25-45 years in good health. The CDR3 loop reads CAIGRQGTHTF. The CDR3, as DNA: TGTGCCATCGGAAGACAGGGAACCCACACCTTC.